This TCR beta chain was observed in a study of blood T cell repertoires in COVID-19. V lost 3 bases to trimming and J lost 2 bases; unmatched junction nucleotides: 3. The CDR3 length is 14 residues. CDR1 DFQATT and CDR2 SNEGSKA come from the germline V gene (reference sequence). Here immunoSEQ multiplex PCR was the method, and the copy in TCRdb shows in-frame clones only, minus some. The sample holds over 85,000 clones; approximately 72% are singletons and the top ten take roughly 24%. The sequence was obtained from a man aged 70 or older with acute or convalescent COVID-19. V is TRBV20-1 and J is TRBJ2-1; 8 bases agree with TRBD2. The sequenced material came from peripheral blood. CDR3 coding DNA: TGCAGTGCTAGTACGGGGGGGCCCTACAATGAGCAGTTCTTC. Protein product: CSASTGGPYNEQFF.